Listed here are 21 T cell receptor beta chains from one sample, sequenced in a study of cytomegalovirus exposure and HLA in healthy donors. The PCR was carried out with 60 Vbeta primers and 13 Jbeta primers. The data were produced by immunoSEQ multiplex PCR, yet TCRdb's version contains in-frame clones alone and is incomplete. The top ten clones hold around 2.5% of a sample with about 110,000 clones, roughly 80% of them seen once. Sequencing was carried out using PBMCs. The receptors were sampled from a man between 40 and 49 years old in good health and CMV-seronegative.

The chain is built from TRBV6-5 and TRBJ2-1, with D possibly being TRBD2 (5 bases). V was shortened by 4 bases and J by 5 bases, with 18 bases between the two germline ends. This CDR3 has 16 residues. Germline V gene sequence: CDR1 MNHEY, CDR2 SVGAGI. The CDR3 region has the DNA TGTGCCAGCAGTTCCCTGCGGACTCGTCGGGACAATGAGCAGTTCTTC. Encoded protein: CASSSLRTRRDNEQFF.

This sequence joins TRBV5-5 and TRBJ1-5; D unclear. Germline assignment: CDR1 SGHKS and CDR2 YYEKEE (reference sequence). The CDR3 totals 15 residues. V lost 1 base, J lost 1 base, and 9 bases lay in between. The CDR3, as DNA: TGTGCCAGCAGCTTGTACGAACAAAGCAATCAGCCCCAGCATTTT. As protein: CASSLYEQSNQPQHF. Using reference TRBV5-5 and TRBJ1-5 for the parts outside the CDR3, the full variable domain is DAGVTQSPTHLIKTRGQQVTLRCSPISGHKSVSWYQQVLGQGPQFIFQYYEKEERGRGNFPDRFSARQFPNYSSELNVNALLLGDSALYLCASSLYEQSNQPQHFGDGTRLSIL.

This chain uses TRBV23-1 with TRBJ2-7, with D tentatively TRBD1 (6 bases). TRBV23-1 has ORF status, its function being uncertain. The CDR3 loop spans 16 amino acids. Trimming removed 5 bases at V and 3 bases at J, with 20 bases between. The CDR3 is CASSSPTGKCYYEQYF. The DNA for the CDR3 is TGCGCCAGCAGTTCCCCTACAGGGAAGTGTTACTACGAGCAGTACTTC.

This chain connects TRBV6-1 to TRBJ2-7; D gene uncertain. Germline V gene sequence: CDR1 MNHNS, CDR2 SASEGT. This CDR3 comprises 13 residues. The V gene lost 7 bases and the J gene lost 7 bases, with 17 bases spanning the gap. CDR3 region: CASNPGRSKEQYF. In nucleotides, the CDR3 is TGTGCCAGCAACCCAGGTAGATCGAAGGAGCAGTACTTC.

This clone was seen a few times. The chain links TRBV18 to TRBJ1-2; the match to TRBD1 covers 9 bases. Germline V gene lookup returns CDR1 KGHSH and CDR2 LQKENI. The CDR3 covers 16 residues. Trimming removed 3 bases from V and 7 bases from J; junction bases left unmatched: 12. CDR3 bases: TGTGCCAGCTCACCCGCCACGGGGACAGGGCGCTCTGGCTACACCTTC. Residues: CASSPATGTGRSGYTF.

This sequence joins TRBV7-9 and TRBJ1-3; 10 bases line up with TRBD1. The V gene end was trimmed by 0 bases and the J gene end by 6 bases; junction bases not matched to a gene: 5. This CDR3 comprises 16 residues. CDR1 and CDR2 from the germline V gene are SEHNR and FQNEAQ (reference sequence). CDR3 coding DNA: TGTGCCAGCAGCTTAGCGACCGGGACAGGGGCAAACACCATATATTTT. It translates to CASSLATGTGANTIYF.

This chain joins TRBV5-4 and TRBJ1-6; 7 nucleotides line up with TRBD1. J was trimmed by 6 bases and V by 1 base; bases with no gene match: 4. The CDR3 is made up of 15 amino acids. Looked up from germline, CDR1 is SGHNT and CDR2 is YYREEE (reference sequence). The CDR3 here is CASSLTDRLNSPLHF. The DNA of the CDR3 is TGTGCCAGCAGCTTGACGGACAGGCTTAATTCACCCCTCCACTTT. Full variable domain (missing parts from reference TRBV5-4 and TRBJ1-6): ETGVTQSPTHLIKTRGQQVTLRCSSQSGHNTVSWYQQALGQGPQFIFQYYREEENGRGNFPPRFSGLQFPNYSSELNVNALELDDSALYLCASSLTDRLNSPLHFGNGTRLTVT.

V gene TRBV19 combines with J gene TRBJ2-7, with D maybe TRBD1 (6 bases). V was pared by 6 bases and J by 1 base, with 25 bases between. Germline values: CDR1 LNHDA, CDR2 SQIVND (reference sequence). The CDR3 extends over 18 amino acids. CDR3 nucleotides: TGTGCCAGTAGCCGGGGTGGGCAGGGGCGGCCCTATTCCTACGAGCAGTACTTC. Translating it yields CASSRGGQGRPYSYEQYF. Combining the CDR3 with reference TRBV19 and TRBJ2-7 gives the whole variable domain DGGITQSPKYLFRKEGQNVTLSCEQNLNHDAMYWYRQDPGQGLRLIYYSQIVNDFQKGDIAEGYSVSREKKESFPLTVTSAQKNPTAFYLCASSRGGQGRPYSYEQYFGPGTRLTVT.

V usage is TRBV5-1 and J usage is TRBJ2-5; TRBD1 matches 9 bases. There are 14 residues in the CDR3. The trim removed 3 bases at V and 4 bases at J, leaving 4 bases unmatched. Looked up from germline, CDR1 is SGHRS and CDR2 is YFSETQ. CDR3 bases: TGCGCCAGCAGCTCGGGACAGGGCGTAGAGACCCAGTACTTC. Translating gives CASSSGQGVETQYF. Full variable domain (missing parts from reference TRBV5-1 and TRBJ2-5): KAGVTQTPRYLIKTRGQQVTLSCSPISGHRSVSWYQQTPGQGLQFLFEYFSETQRNKGNFPGRFSGRQFSNSRSEMNVSTLELGDSALYLCASSSGQGVETQYFGPGTRLLVL.

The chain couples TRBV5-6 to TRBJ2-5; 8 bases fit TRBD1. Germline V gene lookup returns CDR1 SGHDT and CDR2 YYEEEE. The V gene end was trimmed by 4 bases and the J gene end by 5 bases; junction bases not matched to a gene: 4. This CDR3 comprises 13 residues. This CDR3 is CASSRDRRETQYF. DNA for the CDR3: TGTGCCAGCAGCCGGGACAGGCGGGAGACCCAGTACTTC.

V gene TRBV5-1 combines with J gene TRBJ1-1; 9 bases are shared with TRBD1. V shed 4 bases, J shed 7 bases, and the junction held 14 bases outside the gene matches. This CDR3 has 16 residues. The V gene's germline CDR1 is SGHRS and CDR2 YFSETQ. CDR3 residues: CASSLSNRGREGEAFF. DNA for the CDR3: TGCGCCAGCAGCCTGTCCAACAGGGGGCGCGAGGGTGAAGCTTTCTTT. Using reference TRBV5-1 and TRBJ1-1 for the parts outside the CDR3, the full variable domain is KAGVTQTPRYLIKTRGQQVTLSCSPISGHRSVSWYQQTPGQGLQFLFEYFSETQRNKGNFPGRFSGRQFSNSRSEMNVSTLELGDSALYLCASSLSNRGREGEAFFGQGTRLTVV.

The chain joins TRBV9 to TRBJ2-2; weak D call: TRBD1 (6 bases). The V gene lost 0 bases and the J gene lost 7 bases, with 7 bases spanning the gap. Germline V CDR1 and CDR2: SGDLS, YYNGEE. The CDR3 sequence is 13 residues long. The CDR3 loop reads CASSVGTVGELFF. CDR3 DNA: TGTGCCAGCAGCGTAGGGACAGTCGGGGAGCTGTTTTTT.

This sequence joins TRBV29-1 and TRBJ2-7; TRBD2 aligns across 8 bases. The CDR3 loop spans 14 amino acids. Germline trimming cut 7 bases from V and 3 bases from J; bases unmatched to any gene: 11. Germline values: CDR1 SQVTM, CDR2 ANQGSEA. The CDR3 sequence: CSATPLRGDYEQYF. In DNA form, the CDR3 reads TGCAGCGCCACTCCGTTGCGGGGGGACTACGAGCAGTACTTC.

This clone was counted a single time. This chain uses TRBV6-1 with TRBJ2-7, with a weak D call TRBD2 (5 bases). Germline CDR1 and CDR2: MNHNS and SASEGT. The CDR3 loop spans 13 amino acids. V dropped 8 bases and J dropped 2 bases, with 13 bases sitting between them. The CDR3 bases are TGTGCCAGCCATCTAACTAGAACCTACGAGCAGTACTTC. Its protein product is CASHLTRTYEQYF.

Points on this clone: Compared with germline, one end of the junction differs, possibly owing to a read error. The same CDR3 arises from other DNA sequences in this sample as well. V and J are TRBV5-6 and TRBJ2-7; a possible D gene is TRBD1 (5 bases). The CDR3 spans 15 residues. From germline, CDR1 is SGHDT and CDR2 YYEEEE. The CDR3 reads CASSRGQGSNYEQYF. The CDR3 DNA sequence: TGTGCCAGCAGTAGGGGCCAGGGCTCGAACTACGAGCAGTACTTT.

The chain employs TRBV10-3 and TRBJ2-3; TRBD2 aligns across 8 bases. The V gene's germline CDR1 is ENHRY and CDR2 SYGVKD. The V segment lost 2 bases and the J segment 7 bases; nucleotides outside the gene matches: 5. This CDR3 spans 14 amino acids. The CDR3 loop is CAISEIAGKYTQYF. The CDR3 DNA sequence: TGTGCCATCAGTGAGATAGCGGGGAAATATACGCAGTATTTT.

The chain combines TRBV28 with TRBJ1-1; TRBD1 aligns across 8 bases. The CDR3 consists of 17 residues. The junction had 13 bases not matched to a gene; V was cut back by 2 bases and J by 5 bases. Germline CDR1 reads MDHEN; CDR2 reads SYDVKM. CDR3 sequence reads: CASSLPGGSGGRTEAFF. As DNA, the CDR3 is TGTGCCAGCAGTTTACCAGGGGGGTCAGGGGGCCGAACTGAAGCTTTCTTT.

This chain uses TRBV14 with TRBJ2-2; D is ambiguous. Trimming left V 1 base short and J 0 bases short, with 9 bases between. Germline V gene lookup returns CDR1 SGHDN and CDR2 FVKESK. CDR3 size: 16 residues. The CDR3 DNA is TGTGCCAGCAGCCAAGTTCAGGTCACGAACACCGGGGAGCTGTTTTTT. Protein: CASSQVQVTNTGELFF.

The CDR3 sequence: CASSIRVNYGYTF. The CDR3 DNA reads TGTGCCAGTAGTATCCGGGTGAACTATGGCTACACCTTC. This sequence joins TRBV19 and TRBJ1-2; D is unresolved. Trimming stripped 3 bases from V and 2 bases from J, with 7 bases between. Germline lookup yields CDR1 LNHDA and CDR2 SQIVND (reference sequence). The CDR3 contains 13 residues.

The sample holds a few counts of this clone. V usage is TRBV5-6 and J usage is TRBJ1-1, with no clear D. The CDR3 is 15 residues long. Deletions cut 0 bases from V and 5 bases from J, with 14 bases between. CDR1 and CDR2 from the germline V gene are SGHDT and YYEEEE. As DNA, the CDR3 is TGTGCCAGCAGCTTGGGTCGCGGGAGTCATACTGAAGCTTTCTTT. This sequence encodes CASSLGRGSHTEAFF.

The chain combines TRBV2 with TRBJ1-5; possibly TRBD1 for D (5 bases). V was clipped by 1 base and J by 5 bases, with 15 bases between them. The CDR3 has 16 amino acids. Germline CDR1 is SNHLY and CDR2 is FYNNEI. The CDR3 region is CASSEVGRGAYQPQHF. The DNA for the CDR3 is TGTGCCAGCAGTGAAGTCGGGAGGGGAGCTTATCAGCCCCAGCATTTT.